The clone carrying this T cell receptor (beta chain) turned up a few times. Its antigen remains unidentified. CDR3 length: 15 amino acids. Looked up from germline, CDR1 is SGHDN and CDR2 is FVKESK. Trimming removed 0 bases at V and 4 bases at J, with 12 bases between. Alongside a J-beta primer mix, a sample-barcoded 5' primer served in a second PCR lasting roughly 7 to 12 cycles. A template-switch adaptor containing 12 random nucleotides labeled each cDNA molecule. Sequencing yielded, for each sample, at least 2.5 million paired-end reads carrying CDR3. TCRdb ran MiXCR on the 5' RACE reads and lists one entry per CDR3 protein. The sample carries hundreds of thousands of distinct CDR3 sequences, around 50% recorded once. This record belongs to a study of blood T cells in healthy people across ages. Aged roughly 6 to 100, donors were systemically healthy Caucasians from Russia. Overall study results and limits: Estimates based on one million T cells were treated as lower bounds.

Sequencing was done on a sample of blood. V gene TRBV14 combines with J gene TRBJ1-2; D is uncertain. This TCR derives from a man between 40 and 49 years old in good health. The CDR3 is CASSQDSLAAYGYTF. DNA for the CDR3: TGTGCCAGCAGCCAAGATTCCCTAGCTGCCTATGGCTACACCTTC. Using reference TRBV14 and TRBJ1-2 for the parts outside the CDR3, the full variable domain is EAGVTQFPSHSVIEKGQTVTLRCDPISGHDNLYWYRRVMGKEIKFLLHFVKESKQDESGMPNNRFLAERTGGTYSTLKVQPAELEDSGVYFCASSQDSLAAYGYTFGSGTRLTVV.